This TCR beta chain derives from a study of Ad26.COV2.S vaccination and SARS-CoV-2 variants. Study background: Once, or twice with 56 days between doses, Ad26.COV2.S was given intramuscularly.

The CDR3 extends over 16 amino acids. Germline CDR1 SNHLY, CDR2 FYNNEI. Trimming removed 6 bases from V and 4 bases from J; junction bases left unmatched: 11. Findings and caveats of the study: TCR breadth and depth estimates may have understated total T cell responses. Spike-specific CD8+ and CD4+ T cell responses reportedly showed substantial breadth after vaccination.

Only in-frame clones appear in the TCRdb table, and some are missing; sequencing was by immunoSEQ multiplex PCR. The sample carries roughly 460,000 clones, nearly 90% recorded once. Treatment given: roughly 19 received Ad26.COV2.S at low or high dose, single or two shots; 5 received placebo; per-sample allocation not given. The investigators took samples on day 63 after the first vaccine or placebo injection. Turning to this clone: No antigen is known for it.

This chain links TRBV2 with TRBJ2-3; 9 bases are a match to TRBD1. This sample comprised peripheral blood, obtained in a trial of Ad26.COV2.S vaccine versus placebo. This clonotype was sampled from a person aged 18 to 59 who received the Ad26.COV2.S COVID-19 vaccine or a placebo. The chain's CDR3 is CASRETGGAWADTQYF. CDR3 DNA sequence: TGTGCCAGCAGGGAAACAGGGGGCGCATGGGCAGATACGCAGTATTTT. The full variable domain, completed using reference TRBV2 and TRBJ2-3, is EPEVTQTPSHQVTQMGQEVILRCVPISNHLYFYWYRQILGQKVEFLVSFYNNEISEKSEIFDDQFSVERPDGSNFTLKIRSTKLEDSAMYFCASRETGGAWADTQYFGPGTRLTVL.